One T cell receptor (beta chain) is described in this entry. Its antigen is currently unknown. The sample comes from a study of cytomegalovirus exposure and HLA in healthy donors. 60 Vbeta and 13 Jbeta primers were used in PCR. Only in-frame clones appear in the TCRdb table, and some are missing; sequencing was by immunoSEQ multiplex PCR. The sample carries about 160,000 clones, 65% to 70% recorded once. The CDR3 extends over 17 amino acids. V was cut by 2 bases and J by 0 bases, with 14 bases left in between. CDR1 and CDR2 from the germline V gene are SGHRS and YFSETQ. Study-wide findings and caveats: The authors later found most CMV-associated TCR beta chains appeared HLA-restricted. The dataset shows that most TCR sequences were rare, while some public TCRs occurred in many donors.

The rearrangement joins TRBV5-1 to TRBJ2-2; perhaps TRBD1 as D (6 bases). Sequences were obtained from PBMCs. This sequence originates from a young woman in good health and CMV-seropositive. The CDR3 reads CASSFSLTGSNTGELFF. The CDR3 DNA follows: TGCGCCAGCAGCTTCTCCCTGACAGGATCGAACACCGGGGAGCTGTTTTTT.